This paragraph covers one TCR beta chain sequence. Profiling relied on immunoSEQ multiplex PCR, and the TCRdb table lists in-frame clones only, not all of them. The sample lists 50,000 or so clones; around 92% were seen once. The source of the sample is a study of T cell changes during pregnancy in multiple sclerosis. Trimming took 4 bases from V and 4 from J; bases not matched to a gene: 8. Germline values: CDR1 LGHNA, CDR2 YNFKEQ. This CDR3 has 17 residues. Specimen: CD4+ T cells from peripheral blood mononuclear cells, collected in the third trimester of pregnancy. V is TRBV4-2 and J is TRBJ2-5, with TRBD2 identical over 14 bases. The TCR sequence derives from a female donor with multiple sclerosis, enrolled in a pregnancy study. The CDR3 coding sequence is TGTGCCAGCAGCCCGGGTCGGGGGACTAGCGGGGGAGAGACCCAGTACTTC. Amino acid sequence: CASSPGRGTSGGETQYF.